This T cell receptor beta chain was captured in a study of Graves' ophthalmopathy and Graves' hyperthyroidism. Germline V gives CDR1 KGHDR, CDR2 SFDVKD. The ends were cut back, 3 bases at V and 6 bases at J, with 10 bases in the middle. This CDR3 has 14 residues. This clonotype was detected ten times or more. What it recognizes is unknown. Transcripts of RNA were the source for amplifying TCR beta CDR3 regions. HTBI primers were used in a first-round RT-PCR, which preceded a second-round multiplex PCR. In TCRdb, the multiplex PCR reads were re-called with MiXCR into one record per CDR3 protein. The sample has about 500,000 distinct CDR3 sequences, about 40% seen once. Hyperthyroidism patients were newly diagnosed, under 2 months' duration, aged 18 to 65. Additional autoimmune diseases, uncontrolled infections, pregnancy or lactation disqualified patients. General study results and limits: Also, most clonotypes expanded in the thyroid above 0.001 frequency appeared in blood. Ophthalmopathy cases were distinguished from stable hyperthyroidism by a 13-signature model, reaching around 90% sensitivity and 70% to 84% specificity.

The sequence was obtained from an adult man with Graves' hyperthyroidism. The chain employs TRBV24-1 and TRBJ2-2; D is unresolved. The specimen was peripheral blood or thyroid tissue (not recorded which). CDR3 nucleotide sequence: TGTGCCACCAGTGATCCTGTCCGAGCCGGGGAGCTGTTTTTT. It codes for CATSDPVRAGELFF.